This is a list of T cell receptor beta chains from one sample in a study of cytomegalovirus exposure and HLA in healthy donors. Produced via immunoSEQ multiplex PCR; TCRdb's table is partial and in-frame only. This table holds about 140,000 clones, roughly 80% found once. Sample: PBMCs. The source is a man between 35 and 55 years old in good health and CMV-seropositive. The CDR3 runs from the conserved cysteine through the conserved F or W. A D gene is named only where the DNA matches it firmly. Not every row has a clone size; where given, it reads once, few, many or a size class.

CDR3aa: CASSVVPGATEAFF
CDR3nt: TGTGCCAGCAGCGTAGTCCCAGGGGCCACTGAAGCTTTCTTT
v_gene: TRBV9
d_gene: .
abundance: .
j_gene: TRBJ1-1
len: 14

CDR3aa: CASSLAGLAGGRYF
CDR3nt: TGTGCCAGCAGCTTAGCCGGACTAGCGGGAGGGAGGTACTTC
v_gene: TRBV7-8
d_gene: TRBD2
abundance: .
j_gene: TRBJ2-7
len: 14

CDR3aa: CASSFLGGTAEQYF
CDR3nt: TGTGCCAGCAGTTTTCTAGGTGGCACCGCCGAGCAGTACTTC
v_gene: TRBV27
d_gene: .
abundance: once
j_gene: TRBJ2-7
len: 14

CDR3aa: CASSPPRTGRTTNYGYTF
CDR3nt: TGTGCCAGCAGTCCGCCCCGGACAGGGCGTACTACTAACTATGGCTACACCTTC
v_gene: TRBV2
d_gene: TRBD1
abundance: .
j_gene: TRBJ1-2
len: 18

CDR3aa: CASSPTGLNGYTF
CDR3nt: TGCGCCAGCAGCCCCACAGGGTTAAACGGCTACACCTTC
v_gene: TRBV4-1
d_gene: .
abundance: .
j_gene: TRBJ1-2
len: 13

CDR3aa: CASSPTGLLENEQYF
CDR3nt: TGTGCCAGCAGCCCGACTGGACTGCTTGAGAACGAGCAGTACTTC
v_gene: TRBV6-6
d_gene: .
abundance: few
j_gene: TRBJ2-7
len: 15

CDR3aa: CASSPPDRAYEQYF
CDR3nt: TGTGCCAGCTCACCCCCTGACAGGGCCTACGAGCAGTACTTC
v_gene: TRBV18
d_gene: TRBD1
abundance: .
j_gene: TRBJ2-7
len: 14

CDR3aa: CASSPLSKLNTEAFF
CDR3nt: TGTGCCAGCTCACCACTTTCCAAATTGAACACTGAAGCTTTCTTT
v_gene: TRBV18
d_gene: .
abundance: .
j_gene: TRBJ1-1
len: 15

CDR3aa: CSAQEGGTDTQYF
CDR3nt: TGCAGCGCCCAGGAAGGGGGCACAGATACGCAGTATTTT
v_gene: TRBV29-1
d_gene: .
abundance: .
j_gene: TRBJ2-3
len: 13

CDR3aa: CSVESPGTDTQYF
CDR3nt: TGCAGCGTTGAATCCCCGGGCACAGATACGCAGTATTTT
v_gene: TRBV29-1
d_gene: .
abundance: .
j_gene: TRBJ2-3
len: 13

CDR3aa: CASSRSTSGNTIYF
CDR3nt: TGTGCCAGCAGCAGGAGTACCTCTGGAAACACCATATATTTT
v_gene: TRBV11-1
d_gene: .
abundance: once
j_gene: TRBJ1-3
len: 14

CDR3aa: CASSQYGQYQETQYF
CDR3nt: TGCGCCAGCAGCCAGTACGGACAGTATCAAGAGACCCAGTACTTC
v_gene: TRBV4-1
d_gene: .
abundance: .
j_gene: TRBJ2-5
len: 15

CDR3aa: CASRSGTANEKLFF
CDR3nt: TGCGCCAGCAGGTCCGGGACAGCGAATGAAAAACTGTTTTTT
v_gene: TRBV5-1
d_gene: TRBD1
abundance: .
j_gene: TRBJ1-4
len: 14

CDR3aa: CASSSRGQGITNEKLFF
CDR3nt: TGTGCCAGCAGTTCACGCGGACAGGGGATAACTAATGAAAAACTGTTTTTT
v_gene: TRBV28
d_gene: TRBD1
abundance: .
j_gene: TRBJ1-4
len: 17

CDR3aa: CASIPTGGNYGYTF
CDR3nt: TGTGCCAGCATCCCGACAGGGGGCAACTATGGCTACACCTTC
v_gene: TRBV6-6
d_gene: TRBD1
abundance: .
j_gene: TRBJ1-2
len: 14

CDR3aa: CASSIGGHHEQYF
CDR3nt: TGTGCCAGTAGTATTGGGGGACATCACGAGCAGTACTTC
v_gene: TRBV19
d_gene: .
abundance: once
j_gene: TRBJ2-7
len: 13

CDR3aa: CASSPRQGFYEQYF
CDR3nt: TGCGCCAGCAGCCCGCGACAGGGGTTTTACGAGCAGTACTTC
v_gene: TRBV5-1
d_gene: TRBD1
abundance: .
j_gene: TRBJ2-7
len: 14

CDR3aa: CASTSGTGGPKQYF
CDR3nt: TGTGCCAGCACCAGTGGGACAGGGGGGCCTAAGCAGTACTTC
v_gene: TRBV6-5
d_gene: TRBD1
abundance: .
j_gene: TRBJ2-7
len: 14

CDR3aa: CASSFGREYHTDTQYF
CDR3nt: TGTGCCAGCAGCTTCGGGCGGGAGTATCACACAGATACGCAGTATTTT
v_gene: TRBV5-6
d_gene: TRBD2
abundance: once
j_gene: TRBJ2-3
len: 16

CDR3aa: CASSPQGVADTQYF
CDR3nt: TGCGCCAGCAGCCCTCAGGGGGTCGCAGATACGCAGTATTTT
v_gene: TRBV5-1
d_gene: TRBD1
abundance: once
j_gene: TRBJ2-3
len: 14

CDR3aa: CASSQDRQGDSPLHF
CDR3nt: TGTGCCAGCAGCCAAGATAGACAGGGGGACTCACCCCTCCACTTT
v_gene: TRBV4-2
d_gene: TRBD1
abundance: .
j_gene: TRBJ1-6
len: 15

CDR3aa: CASSPGLAGGRAYNEQFF
CDR3nt: TGCGCCAGCAGCCCGGGACTAGCGGGAGGGAGGGCCTACAATGAGCAGTTCTTC
v_gene: TRBV4-1
d_gene: TRBD2
abundance: .
j_gene: TRBJ2-1
len: 18

CDR3aa: CASSFYGELFF
CDR3nt: TGTGCCAGCAGTTTTTACGGGGAGCTGTTTTTT
v_gene: TRBV27
d_gene: .
abundance: .
j_gene: TRBJ2-2
len: 11

CDR3aa: CASSGGRPGGLDYGYTF
CDR3nt: TGCGCCAGCAGCGGGGGACGACCGGGGGGTCTGGACTATGGCTACACCTTC
v_gene: TRBV5-1
d_gene: .
abundance: .
j_gene: TRBJ1-2
len: 17

CDR3aa: CASSLAGIGEKLFF
CDR3nt: TGTGCCAGCAGTTTAGCAGGGATAGGTGAAAAACTGTTTTTT
v_gene: TRBV27
d_gene: .
abundance: .
j_gene: TRBJ1-4
len: 14

CDR3aa: CAIRPGLAGGFGTDTQYF
CDR3nt: TGTGCCATCAGGCCGGGACTAGCGGGAGGGTTTGGCACAGATACGCAGTATTTT
v_gene: TRBV10-3
d_gene: TRBD2
abundance: .
j_gene: TRBJ2-3
len: 18

CDR3aa: CSARAGATNEKLFF
CDR3nt: TGCAGCGCTAGGGCGGGAGCAACTAATGAAAAACTGTTTTTT
v_gene: TRBV29-1
d_gene: .
abundance: .
j_gene: TRBJ1-4
len: 14

CDR3aa: CSVEADKSYEQYF
CDR3nt: TGCAGCGTTGAAGCCGACAAATCCTACGAGCAGTACTTC
v_gene: TRBV29-1
d_gene: .
abundance: .
j_gene: TRBJ2-7
len: 13

CDR3aa: CASRIRGNQPQHF
CDR3nt: TGTGCCAGTAGGATAAGGGGGAATCAGCCCCAGCATTTT
v_gene: TRBV19
d_gene: .
abundance: .
j_gene: TRBJ1-5
len: 13